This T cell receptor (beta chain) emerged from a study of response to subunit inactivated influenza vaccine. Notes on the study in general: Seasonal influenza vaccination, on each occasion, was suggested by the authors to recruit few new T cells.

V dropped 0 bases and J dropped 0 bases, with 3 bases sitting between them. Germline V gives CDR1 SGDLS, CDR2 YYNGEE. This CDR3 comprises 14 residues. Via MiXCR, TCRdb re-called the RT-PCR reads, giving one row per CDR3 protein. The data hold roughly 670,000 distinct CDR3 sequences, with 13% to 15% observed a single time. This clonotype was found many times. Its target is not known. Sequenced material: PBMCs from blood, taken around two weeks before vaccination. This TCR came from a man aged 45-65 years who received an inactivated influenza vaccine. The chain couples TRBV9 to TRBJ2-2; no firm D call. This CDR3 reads CASSVVPNTGELFF. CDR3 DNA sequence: TGTGCCAGCAGCGTAGTGCCGAACACCGGGGAGCTGTTTTTT.